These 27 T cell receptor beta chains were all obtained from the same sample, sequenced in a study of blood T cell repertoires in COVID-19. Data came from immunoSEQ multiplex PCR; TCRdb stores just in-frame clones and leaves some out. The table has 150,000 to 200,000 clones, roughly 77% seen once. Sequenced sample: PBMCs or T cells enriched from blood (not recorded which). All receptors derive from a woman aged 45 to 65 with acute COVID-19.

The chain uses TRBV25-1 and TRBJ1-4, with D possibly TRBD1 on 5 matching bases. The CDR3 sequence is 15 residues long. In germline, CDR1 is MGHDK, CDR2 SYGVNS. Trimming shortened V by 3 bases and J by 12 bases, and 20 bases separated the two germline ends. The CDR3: CASSDSTAARKELFF. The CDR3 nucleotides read TGTGCCAGCAGTGACTCGACAGCTGCCAGAAAGGAACTGTTTTTT.

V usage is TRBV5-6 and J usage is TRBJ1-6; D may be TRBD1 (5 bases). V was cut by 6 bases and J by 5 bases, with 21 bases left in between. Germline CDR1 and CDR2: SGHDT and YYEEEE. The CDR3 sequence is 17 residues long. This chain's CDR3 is CASTTQGGATNNSPLHF. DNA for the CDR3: TGTGCCAGCACCACCCAAGGAGGGGCCACTAATAATTCACCCCTCCACTTT.

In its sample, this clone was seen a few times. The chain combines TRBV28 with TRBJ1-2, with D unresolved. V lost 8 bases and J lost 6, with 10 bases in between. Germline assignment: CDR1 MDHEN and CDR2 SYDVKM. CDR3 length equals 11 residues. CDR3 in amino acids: CASRRGDGYTF. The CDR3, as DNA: TGTGCCAGCCGGCGGGGAGATGGCTACACCTTC.

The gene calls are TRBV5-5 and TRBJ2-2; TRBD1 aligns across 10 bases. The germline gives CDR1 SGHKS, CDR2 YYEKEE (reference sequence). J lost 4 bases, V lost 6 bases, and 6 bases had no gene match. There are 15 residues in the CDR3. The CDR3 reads CASTGRDRGTGELFF. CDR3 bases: TGTGCCAGCACCGGACGGGACAGGGGCACCGGGGAGCTGTTTTTT. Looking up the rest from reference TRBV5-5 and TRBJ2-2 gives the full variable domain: DAGVTQSPTHLIKTRGQQVTLRCSPISGHKSVSWYQQVLGQGPQFIFQYYEKEERGRGNFPDRFSARQFPNYSSELNVNALLLGDSALYLCASTGRDRGTGELFFGEGSRLTVL.

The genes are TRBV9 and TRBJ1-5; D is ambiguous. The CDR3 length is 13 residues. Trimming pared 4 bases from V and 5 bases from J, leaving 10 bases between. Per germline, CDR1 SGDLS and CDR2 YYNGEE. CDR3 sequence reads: CASSTNGHQPQHF. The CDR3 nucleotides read TGTGCCAGCAGCACGAACGGTCATCAGCCCCAGCATTTT.

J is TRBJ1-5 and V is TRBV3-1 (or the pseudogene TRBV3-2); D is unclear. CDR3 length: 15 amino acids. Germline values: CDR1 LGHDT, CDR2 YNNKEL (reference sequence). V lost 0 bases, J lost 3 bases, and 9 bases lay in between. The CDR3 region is CASSQDSGNNQPQHF. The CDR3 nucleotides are TGTGCCAGCAGCCAAGATTCGGGGAACAATCAGCCCCAGCATTTT.

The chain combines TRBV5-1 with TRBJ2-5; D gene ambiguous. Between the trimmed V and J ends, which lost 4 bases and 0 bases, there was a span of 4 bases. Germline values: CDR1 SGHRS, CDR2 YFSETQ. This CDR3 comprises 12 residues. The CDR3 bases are TGCGCCAGCAGCCCGTACCAAGAGACCCAGTACTTC. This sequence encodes CASSPYQETQYF.

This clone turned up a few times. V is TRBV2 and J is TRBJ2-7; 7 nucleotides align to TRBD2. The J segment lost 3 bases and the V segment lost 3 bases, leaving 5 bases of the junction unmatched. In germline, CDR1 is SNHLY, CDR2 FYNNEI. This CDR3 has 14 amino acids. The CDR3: CASSDRPGGYEQYV. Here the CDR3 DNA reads TGTGCCAGCAGTGATCGTCCGGGAGGCTACGAGCAGTACGTC.

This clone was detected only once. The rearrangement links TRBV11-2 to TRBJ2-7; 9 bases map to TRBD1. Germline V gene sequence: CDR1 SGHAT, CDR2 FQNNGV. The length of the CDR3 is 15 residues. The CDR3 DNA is TGTGCCAGCAGCCTAGACGGGACAGGGTCCTACGAGCAGTACGTC. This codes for CASSLDGTGSYEQYV.

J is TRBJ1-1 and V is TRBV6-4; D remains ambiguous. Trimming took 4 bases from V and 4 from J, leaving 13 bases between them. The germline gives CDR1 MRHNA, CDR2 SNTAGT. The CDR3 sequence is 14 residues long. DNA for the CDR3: TGTGCCAGCAGTGTGGGCACGGGGATCACTGAAGCTTTCTTT. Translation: CASSVGTGITEAFF.

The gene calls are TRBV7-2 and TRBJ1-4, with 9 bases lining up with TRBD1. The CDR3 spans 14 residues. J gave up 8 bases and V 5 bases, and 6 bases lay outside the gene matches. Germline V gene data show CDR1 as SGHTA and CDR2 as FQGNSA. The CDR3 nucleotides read TGTGCCAGCAGCCAGGGACAGGGACGGGAAAAACTGTTTTTT. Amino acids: CASSQGQGREKLFF. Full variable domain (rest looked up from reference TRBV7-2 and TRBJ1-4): GAGVSQSPSNKVTEKGKDVELRCDPISGHTALYWYRQSLGQGLEFLIYFQGNSAPDKSGLPSDRFSAERTGGSVSTLTIQRTQQEDSAVYLCASSQGQGREKLFFGSGTQLSVL.

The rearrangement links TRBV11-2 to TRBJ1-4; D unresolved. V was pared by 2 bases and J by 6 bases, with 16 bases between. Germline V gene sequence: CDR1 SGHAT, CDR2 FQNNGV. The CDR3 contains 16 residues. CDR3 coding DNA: TGTGCCAGCAGCTTACGGGATCCAGGCGTGGATGAAAAACTGTTTTTT. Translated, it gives CASSLRDPGVDEKLFF.

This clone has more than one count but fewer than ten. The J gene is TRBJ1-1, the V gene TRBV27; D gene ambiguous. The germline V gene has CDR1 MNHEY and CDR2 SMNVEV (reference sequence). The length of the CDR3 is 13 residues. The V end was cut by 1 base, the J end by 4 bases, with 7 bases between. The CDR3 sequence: CASSLFSGTEAFF. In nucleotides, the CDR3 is TGTGCCAGCAGTTTATTCTCGGGCACTGAAGCTTTCTTT.

CDR3 protein: CASSPGQGLYEQYV. The CDR3 region has the DNA TGTGCCAGCAGTCCAGGACAGGGGTTATACGAGCAGTACGTC. This chain uses TRBV27 with TRBJ2-7, with 9 bases fitting TRBD1. Per germline, CDR1 MNHEY and CDR2 SMNVEV (reference sequence). V dropped 5 bases and J dropped 4; count of bases not matched to a gene: 6. This CDR3 has 14 residues.

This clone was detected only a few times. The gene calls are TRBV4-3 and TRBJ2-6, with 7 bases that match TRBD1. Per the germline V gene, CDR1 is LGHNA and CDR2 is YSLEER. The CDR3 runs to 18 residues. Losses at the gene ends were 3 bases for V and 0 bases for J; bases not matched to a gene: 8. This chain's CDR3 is CASSQVTGAGSGANVLTF. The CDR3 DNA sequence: TGCGCCAGCAGCCAGGTCACAGGGGCCGGCTCTGGGGCCAACGTCCTGACTTTC.

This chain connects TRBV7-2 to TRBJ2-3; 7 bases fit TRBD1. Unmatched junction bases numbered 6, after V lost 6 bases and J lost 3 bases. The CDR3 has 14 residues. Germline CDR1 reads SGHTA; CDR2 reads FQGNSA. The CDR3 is CASRGQPNTDTQYF. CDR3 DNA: TGTGCCAGCAGGGGACAGCCTAATACAGATACGCAGTATTTT.

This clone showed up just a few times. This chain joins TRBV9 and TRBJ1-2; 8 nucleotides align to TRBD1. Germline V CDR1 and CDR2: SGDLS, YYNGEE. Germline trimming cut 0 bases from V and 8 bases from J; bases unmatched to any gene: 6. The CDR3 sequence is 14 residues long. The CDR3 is CASSVVGQGAGYTF. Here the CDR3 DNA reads TGTGCCAGCAGCGTAGTCGGACAGGGAGCCGGCTACACCTTC.

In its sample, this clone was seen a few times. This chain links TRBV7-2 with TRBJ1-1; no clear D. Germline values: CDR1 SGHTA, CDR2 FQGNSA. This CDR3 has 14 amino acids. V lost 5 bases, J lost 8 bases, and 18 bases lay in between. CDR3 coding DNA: TGTGCCAGCAGCCACCGACCGGGAATTGGGGAAGCTTTCTTT. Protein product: CASSHRPGIGEAFF.

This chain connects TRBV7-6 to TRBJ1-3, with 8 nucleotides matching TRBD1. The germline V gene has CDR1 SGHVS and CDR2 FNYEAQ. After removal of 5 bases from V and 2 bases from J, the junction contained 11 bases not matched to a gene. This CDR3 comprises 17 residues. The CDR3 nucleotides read TGTGCCAGCAGCACCGGGACTTCAGGGGGCCCTGGAAACACCATATATTTT. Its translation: CASSTGTSGGPGNTIYF.

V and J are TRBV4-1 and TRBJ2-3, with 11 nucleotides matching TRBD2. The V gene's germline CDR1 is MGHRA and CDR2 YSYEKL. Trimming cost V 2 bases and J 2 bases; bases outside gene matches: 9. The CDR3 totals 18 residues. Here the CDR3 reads CASSQQAASGGITDTQYF. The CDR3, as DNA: TGCGCCAGCAGCCAACAGGCTGCTAGCGGGGGGATCACAGATACGCAGTATTTT.

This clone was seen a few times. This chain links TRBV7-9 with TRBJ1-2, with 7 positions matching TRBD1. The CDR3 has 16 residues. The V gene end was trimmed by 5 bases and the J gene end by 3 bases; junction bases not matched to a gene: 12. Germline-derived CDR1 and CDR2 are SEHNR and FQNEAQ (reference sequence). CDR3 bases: TGTGCCAGCAGCCCCCCGGGACAGAGGTCCTACTATGGCTACACCTTC. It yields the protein CASSPPGQRSYYGYTF.

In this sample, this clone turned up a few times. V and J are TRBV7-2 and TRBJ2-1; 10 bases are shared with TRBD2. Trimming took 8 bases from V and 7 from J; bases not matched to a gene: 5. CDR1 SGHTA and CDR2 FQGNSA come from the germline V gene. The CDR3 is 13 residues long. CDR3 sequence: CASERGGLNEQFF. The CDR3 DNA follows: TGTGCCAGCGAGCGGGGGGGCCTGAATGAGCAGTTCTTC. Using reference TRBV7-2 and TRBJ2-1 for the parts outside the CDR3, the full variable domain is GAGVSQSPSNKVTEKGKDVELRCDPISGHTALYWYRQSLGQGLEFLIYFQGNSAPDKSGLPSDRFSAERTGGSVSTLTIQRTQQEDSAVYLCASERGGLNEQFFGPGTRLTVL.

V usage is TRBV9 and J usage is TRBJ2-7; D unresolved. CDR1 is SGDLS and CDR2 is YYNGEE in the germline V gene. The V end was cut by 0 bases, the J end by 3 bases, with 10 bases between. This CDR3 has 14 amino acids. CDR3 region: CASSVAGSDYEQYV. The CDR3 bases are TGTGCCAGCAGCGTAGCTGGCAGTGACTACGAGCAGTACGTC.

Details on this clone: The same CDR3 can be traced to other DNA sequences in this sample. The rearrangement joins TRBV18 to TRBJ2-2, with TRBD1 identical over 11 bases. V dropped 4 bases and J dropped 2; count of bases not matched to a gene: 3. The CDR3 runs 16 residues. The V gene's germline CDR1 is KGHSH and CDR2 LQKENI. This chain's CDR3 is CASSQGTGGNTGELFF. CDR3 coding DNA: TGTGCCAGCTCACAAGGGACAGGGGGTAACACCGGGGAGCTGTTTTTT.

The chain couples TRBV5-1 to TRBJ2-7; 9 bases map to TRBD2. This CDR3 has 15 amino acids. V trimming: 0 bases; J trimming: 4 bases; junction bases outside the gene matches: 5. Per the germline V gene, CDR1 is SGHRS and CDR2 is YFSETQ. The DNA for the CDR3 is TGCGCCAGCAGCTTGGGAGCGGGGGGCGCATACGAGCAGTACGTC. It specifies CASSLGAGGAYEQYV.

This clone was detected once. The CDR3 reads CASRERDTQYF. CDR3 bases: TGTGCCAGCCGGGAACGAGATACGCAGTATTTT. The chain carries TRBV28 and TRBJ2-3, with a weak D call TRBD2 (5 bases). V gave up 8 bases and J gave up 5 bases, with 8 bases separating them. This CDR3 is 11 amino acids long. The germline CDR1 and CDR2 sequences are MDHEN and SYDVKM.

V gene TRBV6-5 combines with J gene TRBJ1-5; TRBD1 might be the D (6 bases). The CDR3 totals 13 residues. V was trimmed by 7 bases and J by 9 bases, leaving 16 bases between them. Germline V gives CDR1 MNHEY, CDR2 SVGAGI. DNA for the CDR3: TGTGCCAGCATACTGGGGGCCGGGGCGCCCCAGCATTTT. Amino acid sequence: CASILGAGAPQHF.